This T cell receptor (beta chain) was retrieved from a study of CD8 T cells in Susac syndrome. Findings and limits, study-wide: The study acknowledged a relatively small number of individuals in its TCR sequencing and HLA analysis.

V lost 4 bases, J lost 2 bases, and 4 bases stayed unmatched. The germline CDR1 and CDR2 sequences are SGHVS and FNYEAQ. This CDR3 is 15 amino acids long. On this clonotype itself: Its antigen is unknown.

Sequencing targeted TCR beta in T cells from blood (CD8+ and CD4+). In contrast to the negatively isolated CD8+ and CD4+ T cells, TEMRA cells were FACS-enriched. Random hexamers served to reverse transcribe about 0.45 to 1 ug RNA. An immunoSEQ multiplex PCR amplified TCR beta CDR3 over 54 Vbeta and 13 Jbeta. TCRdb reprocessed the immunoSEQ multiplex PCR reads via MiXCR and lists one record per CDR3 protein. This table has 45,000 to 60,000 distinct CDR3 sequences, around 93% appearing once. The sample comprised CD8+ T cells from PBMCs. The J gene is TRBJ2-2, the V gene TRBV7-6, with 7 bases lining up with TRBD2. This receptor was obtained from a human donor in good health. CDR3 residues: CASSWVAGNTGELFF. The CDR3 DNA follows: TGTGCCAGCAGCTGGGTAGCGGGTAACACCGGGGAGCTGTTTTTT.